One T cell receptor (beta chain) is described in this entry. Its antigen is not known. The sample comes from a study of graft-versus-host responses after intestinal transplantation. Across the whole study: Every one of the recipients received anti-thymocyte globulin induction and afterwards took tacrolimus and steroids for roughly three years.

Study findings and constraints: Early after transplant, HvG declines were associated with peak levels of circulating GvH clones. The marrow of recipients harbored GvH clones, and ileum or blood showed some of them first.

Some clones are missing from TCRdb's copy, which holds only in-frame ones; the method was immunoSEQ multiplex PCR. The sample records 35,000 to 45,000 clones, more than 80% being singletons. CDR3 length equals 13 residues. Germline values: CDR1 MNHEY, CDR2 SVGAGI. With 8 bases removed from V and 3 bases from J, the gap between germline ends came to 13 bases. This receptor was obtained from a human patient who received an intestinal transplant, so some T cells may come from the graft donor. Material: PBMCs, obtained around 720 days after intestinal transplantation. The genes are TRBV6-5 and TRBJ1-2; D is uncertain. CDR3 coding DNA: TGTGCCAGCCAAGGACGCGCTGACTATGGCTACACCTTC. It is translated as CASQGRADYGYTF.